The clone carrying this TCR beta chain was seen many times. This sample is part of a study of spatial heterogeneity in lung cancer. V gave up 1 base and J gave up 0 bases, with 10 bases separating them. CDR3 length equals 15 residues. Germline loops: CDR1 PRHDT, CDR2 FYEKMQ (reference sequence). The study tagged each TCR cDNA molecule with a unique molecular identifier. TCRdb passed the 5' RACE reads through MiXCR, listing each CDR3 protein once. The sample lists about 82,000 distinct CDR3 sequences; roughly an eighth were seen once. Time point meaning: sample taken at primary tumor resection. The sequenced material consisted of unsorted whole RNA from tumor, nontumor lung or frozen PBMC.

The rearrangement links TRBV13 to TRBJ2-7, with TRBD2 as a possible D gene (6 bases). The TCR was taken from a male donor with early-stage non-small cell lung cancer. Sequencing was performed on PBMCs, taken at surgery. The CDR3 nucleotides read TGTGCCAGCAGCTTAGTCGGGGACTCCTCCTACGAGCAGTACTTC. Translation: CASSLVGDSSYEQYF.